Listed here are 9 T cell receptor beta chains from one sample, sequenced in a study of cytomegalovirus exposure and HLA in healthy donors. Vbeta (60) and Jbeta (13) primers were used in the PCR. Sequencing used immunoSEQ multiplex PCR; TCRdb keeps in-frame clones, though not all of them. Of some 110,000 clones in the sample, over 60% were seen once. Sample: PBMCs. Source of these receptors: a man under 40 in good health and CMV-seropositive.

V is TRBV28 and J is TRBJ2-7; 10 nucleotides line up with TRBD1. CDR3 length: 14 amino acids. Per the germline V gene, CDR1 is MDHEN and CDR2 is SYDVKM. The J segment lost 7 bases and the V segment lost 6 bases, leaving 9 bases of the junction unmatched. CDR3 residues: CASSPIGQGEEQYF. The CDR3 DNA sequence: TGTGCCAGCAGCCCCATCGGACAGGGGGAAGAGCAGTACTTC.

V gene TRBV6-5 combines with J gene TRBJ1-1; no definite D call. V lost 7 bases, J lost 3 bases, and 12 bases lay in between. CDR1 MNHEY and CDR2 SVGAGI come from the germline V gene. The length of the CDR3 is 13 residues. CDR3 bases: TGTGCCAGCACCTCAACACGCTACACTGAAGCTTTCTTT. Translated, it gives CASTSTRYTEAFF.

The V gene is TRBV5-4, the J gene TRBJ2-7, with 12 bases fitting TRBD2. The CDR3 contains 16 residues. J lost 4 bases, V lost 0 bases, and 5 bases had no gene match. CDR1 is SGHNT and CDR2 is YYREEE in the germline V gene (reference sequence). As DNA, the CDR3 is TGTGCCAGCAGCTTGGACCTAGCGGGAGGGTGGTACGAGCAGTACTTC. Amino acids: CASSLDLAGGWYEQYF.

V gene TRBV4-1 combines with J gene TRBJ2-7; possible D gene TRBD2, 7 bases. The CDR3 is made up of 14 amino acids. Germline V gives CDR1 MGHRA, CDR2 YSYEKL. The germline V and J ends were trimmed by 4 bases and 6 bases, with 16 bases remaining between them. This CDR3 reads CASSPRGGAAEQYF. CDR3 bases: TGCGCCAGCAGCCCTCGAGGGGGGGCGGCCGAGCAGTACTTC.

The V call is TRBV27, the J call TRBJ2-1, with a tentative D call TRBD2 (5 bases). This CDR3 spans 16 amino acids. Per germline, CDR1 MNHEY and CDR2 SMNVEV (reference sequence). Trimming cost V 2 bases and J 9 bases, with 20 bases left between them. The DNA for the CDR3 is TGTGCCAGCAGTTTAGGAGCAGGCCGCGGGTTTGGTGAGCAGTTCTTC. Translation: CASSLGAGRGFGEQFF.

The chain uses TRBV9 and TRBJ1-4; the match to TRBD1 covers 9 bases. The CDR3 is made up of 16 amino acids. Germline V gene lookup returns CDR1 SGDLS and CDR2 YYNGEE. V trimming: 2 bases; J trimming: 7 bases; junction bases outside the gene matches: 9. The CDR3 spells CASSVGETGGAEKLFF. The CDR3 bases are TGTGCCAGCAGCGTTGGTGAGACAGGGGGGGCTGAAAAACTGTTTTTT.

This chain uses TRBV5-5 with TRBJ1-1, with D unresolved. Germline values: CDR1 SGHKS, CDR2 YYEKEE (reference sequence). The V gene lost 1 base and the J gene lost 1 base, with 14 bases spanning the gap. The CDR3 is 16 residues long. CDR3 sequence reads: CASSLYRTSTNTEAFF. The CDR3 DNA reads as TGTGCCAGCAGCTTGTACAGAACATCTACGAACACTGAAGCTTTCTTT.

This clone was counted a single time. CDR3 coding DNA: TGTGCCAGCAGCCCGGGACTAGCGGGCCTCCAAGAGACCCAGTACTTC. Translated, it gives CASSPGLAGLQETQYF. The chain recombines TRBV5-5 with TRBJ2-5; 12 bases agree with TRBD2. The CDR3 contains 16 residues. Trimming took 4 bases from V and 1 from J; bases not matched to a gene: 5. Per germline, CDR1 SGHKS and CDR2 YYEKEE (reference sequence).

Remarks on this clone: Other DNA sequences in the sample encode the same CDR3. The gene calls are TRBV7-3 and TRBJ2-1, with 10 nucleotides matching TRBD2. Germline V CDR1 and CDR2: SGHTA, FQGTGA. CDR3 size: 15 residues. Trimming cost V 3 bases and J 2 bases; bases outside gene matches: 1. The CDR3 spells CASSLSGGAYNEQFF. The CDR3 coding sequence is TGTGCCAGCAGCTTGAGCGGGGGGGCCTACAATGAGCAGTTCTTC.